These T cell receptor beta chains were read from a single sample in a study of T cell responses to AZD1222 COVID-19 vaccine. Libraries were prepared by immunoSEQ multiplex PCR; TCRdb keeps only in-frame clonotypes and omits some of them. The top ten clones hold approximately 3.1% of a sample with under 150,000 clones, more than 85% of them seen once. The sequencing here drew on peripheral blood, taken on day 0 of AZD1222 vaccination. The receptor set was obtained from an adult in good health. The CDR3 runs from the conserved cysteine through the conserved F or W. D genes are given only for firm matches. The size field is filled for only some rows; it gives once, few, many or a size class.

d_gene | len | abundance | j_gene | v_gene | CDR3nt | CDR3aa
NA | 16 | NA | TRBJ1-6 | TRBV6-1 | TGTGCCAGCAGTGAACGGGGAAGGGACTCTAATTCACCCCTCCACTTT | CASSERGRDSNSPLHF
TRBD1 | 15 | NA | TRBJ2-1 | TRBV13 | TGTGCCAGCAGCCGGGGACAGGGAACTTACAATGAGCAGTTCTTC | CASSRGQGTYNEQFF
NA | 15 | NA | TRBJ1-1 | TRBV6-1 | TGTGCCAGCAGTGAACGGCACAGGGTAGACACTGAAGCTTTCTTT | CASSERHRVDTEAFF
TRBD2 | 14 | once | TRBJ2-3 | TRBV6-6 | TGTGCCAGCAGTTACGATTCCCTAGCGGGTACGCAGTATTTT | CASSYDSLAGTQYF
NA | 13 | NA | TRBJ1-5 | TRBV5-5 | TGTGCCAGCAGCCGCCAAGAAGATCAGCCCCAGCATTTT | CASSRQEDQPQHF
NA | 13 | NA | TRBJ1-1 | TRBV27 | TGTGCCAGCAGTCTAGGGGTAGATACTGAAGCTTTCTTT | CASSLGVDTEAFF
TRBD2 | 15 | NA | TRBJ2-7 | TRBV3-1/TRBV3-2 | TGTGCCAGCAGCCAAGGACTAGCGGGAGTATACGAGCAGTACTTC | CASSQGLAGVYEQYF
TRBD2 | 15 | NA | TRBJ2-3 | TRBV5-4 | TGTGCCAGCAGCCGACTAGCGGGAGGCTTGGATACGCAGTATTTT | CASSRLAGGLDTQYF
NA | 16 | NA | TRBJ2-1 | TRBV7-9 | TGTGCCAGCAGGGAACAGGGGGGGATAATGTACAATGAGCAGTTCTTC | CASREQGGIMYNEQFF
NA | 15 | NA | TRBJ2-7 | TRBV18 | TGTGCCAGCTCACCCTTAAATTACCCTACTCTCGAGCAGTACTTC | CASSPLNYPTLEQYF
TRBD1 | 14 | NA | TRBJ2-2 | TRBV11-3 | TGTGCCAGCAGCCCAGGGGGGAACACCGGGGAGCTGTTTTTT | CASSPGGNTGELFF
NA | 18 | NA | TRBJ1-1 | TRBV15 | TGTGCCACCAGCACTCTAGATCCGGGGGGATACATGAACACTGAAGCTTTCTTT | CATSTLDPGGYMNTEAFF
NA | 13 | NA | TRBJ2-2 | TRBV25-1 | TGTGCCAGCACTTCTGGCCACGGCGGGGAGCTGTTTTTT | CASTSGHGGELFF
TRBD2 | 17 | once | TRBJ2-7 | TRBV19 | TGTGCCAGTTCCGGGACTAGCGGGAGGCATAGTAGGAACGAGCAGTACTTC | CASSGTSGRHSRNEQYF
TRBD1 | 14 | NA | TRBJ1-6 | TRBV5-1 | TGCGCCAGCAGCCTACAGGGGGCAGGTTCACCCCTCCACTTT | CASSLQGAGSPLHF